Included here is one T cell receptor (beta chain) sequence, with context. The sample originates from a study of early T cells in non-severe SARS-CoV-2 infection. Across the study: RNA in bulk from unsorted whole blood was sequenced, and chains were unpaired.

Unique molecular identifiers were added to individual cDNA molecules. In TCRdb, the 5' RACE reads were re-called with MiXCR into one record per CDR3 protein. The table records more than 60,000 distinct CDR3 sequences, approximately 13% of them present only once. Per germline, CDR1 KGHSH and CDR2 LQKENI. Trimming at V came to 6 bases and at J to 6 bases, leaving 16 bases not matched to a gene. CDR3 size: 16 residues. The receptor was derived from an adult who was a healthcare worker with PCR-confirmed SARS-CoV-2 infection or an uninfected control (not recorded which). This sequence joins TRBV18 and TRBJ1-2; 7 positions match TRBD1. Input material: whole blood. CDR3 DNA sequence: TGTGCCAGCTCTTTGACAGGGCTTTTTATGGGAGATGGCTACACCTTC. It yields the protein CASSLTGLFMGDGYTF. Looking up the rest from reference TRBV18 and TRBJ1-2 gives the full variable domain: NAGVMQNPRHLVRRRGQEARLRCSPMKGHSHVYWYRQLPEEGLKFMVYLQKENIIDESGMPKERFSAEFPKEGPSILRIQQVVRGDSAAYFCASSLTGLFMGDGYTFGSGTRLTVV.